This T cell receptor (beta chain) was identified during a study of cytomegalovirus exposure and HLA in healthy donors. Study-level points and caveats: One variant, a missense change in DCLRE1C, was linked in a later analysis to TCR beta V- and J-gene trimming.

From germline, CDR1 is SNHLY and CDR2 FYNNEI. This CDR3 spans 15 amino acids. V lost 6 bases to trimming and J lost 4 bases; unmatched junction nucleotides: 11. The PCR made use of 60 Vbeta and 13 Jbeta primers. Per the authors' pipeline: Some 9.9 million of some 80 million unique TCR beta chains were shared, per a later count. Sequenced by immunoSEQ multiplex PCR; TCRdb stores in-frame clones only, minus some. V and J calls and clone size follow that table, whereas D and trimming were derived from the DNA. This table has some 150,000 clones, around two thirds appearing once. Notes on this clone: The antigen remains undetermined.

Sequencing input: PBMCs. The sequence came from a woman aged 60-75 years in good health and CMV-seropositive. The chain carries TRBV2 and TRBJ1-1; 7 nucleotides align to TRBD1. CDR3 nucleotides: TGTGCCAGCAGCGCCCTACAGGGGAAGGGCACTGAAGCTTTCTTT. This codes for CASSALQGKGTEAFF.